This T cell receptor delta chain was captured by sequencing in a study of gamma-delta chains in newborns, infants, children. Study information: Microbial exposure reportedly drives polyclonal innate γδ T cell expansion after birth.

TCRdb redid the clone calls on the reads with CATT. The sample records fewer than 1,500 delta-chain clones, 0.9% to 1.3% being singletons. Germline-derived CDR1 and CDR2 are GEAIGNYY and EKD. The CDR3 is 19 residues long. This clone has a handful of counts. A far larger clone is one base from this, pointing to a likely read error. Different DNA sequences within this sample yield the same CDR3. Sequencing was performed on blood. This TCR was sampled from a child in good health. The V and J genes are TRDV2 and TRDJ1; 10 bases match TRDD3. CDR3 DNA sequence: TGTGCCTGCGACACCGTCAGCAGGGGGATACGCAAGGACACCGATAAACTCATCTTT. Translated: CACDTVSRGIRKDTDKLIF.